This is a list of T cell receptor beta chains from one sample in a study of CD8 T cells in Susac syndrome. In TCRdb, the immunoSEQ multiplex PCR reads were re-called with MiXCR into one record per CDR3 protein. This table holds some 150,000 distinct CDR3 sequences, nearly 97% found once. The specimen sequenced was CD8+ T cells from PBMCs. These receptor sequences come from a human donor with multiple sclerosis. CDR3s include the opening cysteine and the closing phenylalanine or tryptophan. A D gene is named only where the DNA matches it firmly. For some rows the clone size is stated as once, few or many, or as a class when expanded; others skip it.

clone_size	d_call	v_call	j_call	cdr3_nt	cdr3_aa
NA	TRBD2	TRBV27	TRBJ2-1	TGTGCCAGCAGTTTAGGGCGGGGGGGCCCGTGGGAGCAGTTCTTC	CASSLGRGGPWEQFF
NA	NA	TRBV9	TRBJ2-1	TGTGCCAGCAGCGCCCCCGGGCCCTCCTACAATGAGCAGTTCTTC	CASSAPGPSYNEQFF
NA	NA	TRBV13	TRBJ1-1	TGTGCCAGCAGCTTAGCCGTGACCTCTGAAGCTTTCTTT	CASSLAVTSEAFF
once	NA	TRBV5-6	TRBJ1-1	TGTGCCAGCAGTTCTCCACGGAACACTGAAGCTTTCTTT	CASSSPRNTEAFF
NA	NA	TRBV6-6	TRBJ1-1	TGTGCCAGCAGCCCATGGAGGAACACTGAAGCTTTCTTT	CASSPWRNTEAFF
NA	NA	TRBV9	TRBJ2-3	TGTGCCAGCAGCCCTCAGGGACACCCCTCAGATACGCAGTATTTT	CASSPQGHPSDTQYF
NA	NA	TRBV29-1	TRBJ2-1	TGCAGCGTTTCAATCGTTAGGTACAATGAGCAGTTCTTC	CSVSIVRYNEQFF
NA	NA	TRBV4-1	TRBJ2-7	TGCGCCAGCAGCCAATCACTGGACAGCTCCTACGAGCAGTACTTC	CASSQSLDSSYEQYF
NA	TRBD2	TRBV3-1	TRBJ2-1	TGTGCCAGCAGCCAGATTCCCGGGACTAGTCTTTACAATGAGCAGTTCTTC	CASSQIPGTSLYNEQFF
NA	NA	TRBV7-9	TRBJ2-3	TGTGCCCTCAGACGGGGTAGCACAGATACGCAGTATTTT	CALRRGSTDTQYF
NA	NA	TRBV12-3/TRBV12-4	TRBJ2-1	TGTGCCAGCAGTTTCTCCGTCGAGCAGTTCTTC	CASSFSVEQFF
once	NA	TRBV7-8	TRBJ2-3	TGTGCCAGCAGCGTCGGGACACCAGATACGCAGTATTTT	CASSVGTPDTQYF
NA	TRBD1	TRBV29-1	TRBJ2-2	TGCAGCGTGGGGACAGGGTTCACCGGGGAGCTGTTTTTT	CSVGTGFTGELFF
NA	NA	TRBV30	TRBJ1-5	TGTGCCTGGAGTGTAAGAGGTAGCAATCAGCCCCAGCATTTT	CAWSVRGSNQPQHF
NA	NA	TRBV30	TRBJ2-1	TGTGCCTGGACCATCAGCGGGCACAATGAGCAGTTCTTC	CAWTISGHNEQFF
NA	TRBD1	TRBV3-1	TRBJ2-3	TGTGCCAGCAGCCAATATCCGACCGCAGGGGGAGCCACAGATACGCAGTATTTT	CASSQYPTAGGATDTQYF
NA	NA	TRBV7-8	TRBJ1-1	TGTGCCAGCAGCCGACTCCTACCTGAAGCTTTCTTT	CASSRLLPEAFF
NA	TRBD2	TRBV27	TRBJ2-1	TGTGCCAGCAGTCTACGGGGGGGTTACAATGAGCAGTTCTTC	CASSLRGGYNEQFF
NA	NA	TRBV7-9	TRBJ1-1	TGTGCCAGCAGCCCCACCCCGACAGTAAACACTGAAGCTTTCTTT	CASSPTPTVNTEAFF
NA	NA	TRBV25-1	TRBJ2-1	TGTGCCAGCAGTCAGAATGAGCAGTTCTTC	CASSQNEQFF
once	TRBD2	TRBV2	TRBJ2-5	TGTGCCAGCAGTGAAGCGGACCTTGGGACTAGCGGGGGGCTAAAGTACTTC	CASSEADLGTSGGLKYF
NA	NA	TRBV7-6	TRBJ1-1	TGTGCCAGCAGCTTAGGGGGCTCGAACACTGAAGCTTTCTTT	CASSLGGSNTEAFF
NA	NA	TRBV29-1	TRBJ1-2	TGCAGCGTTGACCGGGGTTACTATGGCTACACCTTC	CSVDRGYYGYTF
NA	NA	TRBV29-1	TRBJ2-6	TGCAGCGTTGAAGAGTGGGACGACTCTGGGGCCAACGTCCTGACTTTC	CSVEEWDDSGANVLTF
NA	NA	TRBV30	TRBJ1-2	TGTGCCTGGAGTGTACTGGGGCATGGCTACACCTTC	CAWSVLGHGYTF
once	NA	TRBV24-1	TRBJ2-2	TGTGCCACCAGTGACCGCCATCACGGGGAGCTGTTTTTT	CATSDRHHGELFF
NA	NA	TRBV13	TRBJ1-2	TGTGCCAGCAGCTTGGTTGTGGCTCTCGACTATGGCTACACCTTC	CASSLVVALDYGYTF
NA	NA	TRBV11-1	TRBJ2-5	TGTGCCTCCAGCTACGAGGATCCGTGGGGGGAGACCCAGTACTTC	CASSYEDPWGETQYF
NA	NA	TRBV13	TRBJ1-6	TGTGCCAGCAGCCCGCGGCGGGAACTCTCACCCCTCCACTTT	CASSPRRELSPLHF
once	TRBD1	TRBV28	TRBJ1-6	TGTGCCAGCAGTTCCCACAGGGGATCACCCCTCCACTTT	CASSSHRGSPLHF
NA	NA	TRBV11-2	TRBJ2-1	TGTGCCAGCAGCGTACCTTTCAATGAGCAGTTCTTC	CASSVPFNEQFF
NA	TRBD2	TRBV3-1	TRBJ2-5	TGTGCCAGCAGCCGGGAGACTAGCGGGAAGAGGGAGACCCAGTACTTC	CASSRETSGKRETQYF
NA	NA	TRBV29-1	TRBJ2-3	TGCAGCGTTGGGCACACCACTACGGTCGATACGCAGTATTTT	CSVGHTTTVDTQYF
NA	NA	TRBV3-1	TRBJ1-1	TGTGCCAGCAGCCAAGATGAGTGGGGAGGCGACACTGAAGCTTTCTTT	CASSQDEWGGDTEAFF
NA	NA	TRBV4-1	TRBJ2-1	TGCGCCAGCAGCCAAGATGGCGGGGTTAGCTACAATGAGCAGTTCTTC	CASSQDGGVSYNEQFF
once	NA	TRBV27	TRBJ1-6	TGTGCCAGCAGTTCCCAGGGTTCCAATTCACCCCTCCACTTT	CASSSQGSNSPLHF
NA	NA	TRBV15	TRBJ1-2	TGTGCCACCAGCAGACTTTCAGGGCAGAGGTTGGTGGACTATGGCTACACCTTC	CATSRLSGQRLVDYGYTF
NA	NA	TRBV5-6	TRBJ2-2	TGTGCCAGCAGCCTATCTCCGAGGACAGGGGAGCTGTTTTTT	CASSLSPRTGELFF
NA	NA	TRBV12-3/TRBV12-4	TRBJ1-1	TGTGCCAGCAGTCCTCAGACTGAAGCTTTCTTT	CASSPQTEAFF
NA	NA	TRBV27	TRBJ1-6	TGTGCCAGCAGTCCGGGGGGCTCACCCCTCCACTTT	CASSPGGSPLHF
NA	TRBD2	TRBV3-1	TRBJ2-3	TGTGCCAGCAGCCTAGCGGGGGGGGGCACAGATACGCAGTATTTT	CASSLAGGGTDTQYF
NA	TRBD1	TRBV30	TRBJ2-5	TGTGCCTGGAGTCATGCCGGGACAGCGTACCAAGAGACCCAGTACTTC	CAWSHAGTAYQETQYF
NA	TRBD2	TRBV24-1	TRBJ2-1	TGTGCCACCAGTGATTTTGCGGGGGGACAGTTCTTC	CATSDFAGGQFF
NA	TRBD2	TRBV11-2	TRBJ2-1	TGTGCCAGCAGCTTGCCGGGACTAGCGGTCAATGAGCAGTTCTTC	CASSLPGLAVNEQFF
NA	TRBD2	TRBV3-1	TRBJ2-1	TGTGCCAGCAGTCCCCGCCTAGCGGGACCATACAATGAGCAGTTCTTC	CASSPRLAGPYNEQFF